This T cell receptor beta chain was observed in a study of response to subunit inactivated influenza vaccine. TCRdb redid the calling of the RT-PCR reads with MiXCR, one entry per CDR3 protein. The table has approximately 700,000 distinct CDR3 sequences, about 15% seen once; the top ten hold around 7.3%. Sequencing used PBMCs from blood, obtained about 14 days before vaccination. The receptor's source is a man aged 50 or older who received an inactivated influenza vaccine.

This CDR3 is CASSSGESTEAFF. DNA for the CDR3: TGTGCCAGCAGCTCAGGGGAAAGCACTGAAGCTTTCTTT. The chain joins TRBV2 to TRBJ1-1, with D maybe TRBD1 (6 bases). V lost 6 bases and J lost 4, with 12 bases in between. Germline V gene data show CDR1 as SNHLY and CDR2 as FYNNEI. There are 13 residues in the CDR3.